Detailed here is one TCR beta chain. The target antigen is unknown. The data were taken from a study of PD-1 blockade in classical Hodgkin lymphoma. For the study at large: Patients received nivolumab 3 mg/kg intravenously every 2 weeks. Notes on the study in general: TCR diversity at baseline was reported to be reduced in newly diagnosed patients relative to healthy donors.

The time point denotes: cycle 4 day 1 (C4D1), after about 6 weeks of nivolumab. Each patient's relapse followed autologous stem cell transplantation, and brentuximab vedotin exposure varied. Complete response, partial response or progressive disease constituted the best responses recorded. Trimming removed 6 bases at V and 0 bases at J, with 14 bases between. CDR1 is SEHNR, CDR2 FQNEAQ, per germline (reference sequence). The CDR3 loop spans 16 amino acids. TCRdb's table, derived via immunoSEQ multiplex PCR, lists solely in-frame clones and lacks some. The top ten hold under 3% of the sample, which has about 41,000 clones, around 69% seen once.

The rearrangement links TRBV7-9 to TRBJ2-2; TRBD1 is a possible D gene (6 bases). Material: peripheral blood mononuclear cells (PBMCs), obtained before the fourth cycle of nivolumab. This TCR came from a human donor with classical Hodgkin lymphoma. Here the CDR3 DNA reads TGTGCCAGCAGACTTCCGCCAGGGGCGAACACCGGGGAGCTGTTTTTT. Amino acids: CASRLPPGANTGELFF.